This paragraph covers one T cell receptor (beta chain) sequence. The sample belongs to a study of blood T cell repertoires in COVID-19. Study in general: Samples representing acute and convalescent COVID-19 were sourced from the United States, Italy and Spain. PBMCs, B-cell-depleted T cells, or T cells provided the cDNA or gDNA that made up the material.

Deletions cut 6 bases from V and 7 bases from J, with 10 bases between. Germline loops: CDR1 SGHNT, CDR2 YYREEE (reference sequence). The CDR3 is made up of 12 amino acids. Authors' processing steps: Reference gene primer amplification in the assay estimated nucleated cell counts. This table comes from immunoSEQ multiplex PCR, and its TCRdb copy is limited to in-frame clones, with some not included. The D gene and trimming were derived from the DNA, and the V and J assignments and clone size from that table. The sample has roughly 280,000 clones, about nine tenths seen once. The chain combines TRBV5-4 with TRBJ2-2; no reliable D call. The material sequenced was peripheral blood. This sequence was found in a woman in her twenties or thirties with COVID-19, enrolled during active disease. Here the CDR3 DNA reads TGTGCCAGCACCACTCCGGGCGGGGAGCTGTTTTTT. Its translation: CASTTPGGELFF. The entire variable domain, with the rest obtained from reference TRBV5-4 and TRBJ2-2, is as follows: ETGVTQSPTHLIKTRGQQVTLRCSSQSGHNTVSWYQQALGQGPQFIFQYYREEENGRGNFPPRFSGLQFPNYSSELNVNALELDDSALYLCASTTPGGELFFGEGSRLTVL.